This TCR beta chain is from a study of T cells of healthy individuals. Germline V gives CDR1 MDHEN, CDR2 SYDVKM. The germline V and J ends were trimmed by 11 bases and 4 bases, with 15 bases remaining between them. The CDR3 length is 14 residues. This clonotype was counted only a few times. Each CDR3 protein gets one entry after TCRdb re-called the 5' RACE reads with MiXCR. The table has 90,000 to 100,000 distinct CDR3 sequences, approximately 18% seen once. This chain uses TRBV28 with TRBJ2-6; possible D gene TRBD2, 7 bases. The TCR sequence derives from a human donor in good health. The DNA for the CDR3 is TGTGCCTCAACGGGGGGCGCCGGGGCCAACGTCCTGACTTTC. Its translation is CASTGGAGANVLTF.